The source of this T cell receptor beta chain is a study of a mutant IDH1 vaccine in newly diagnosed glioma. Looking at the study overall: Previous treatment comprised radiotherapy, temozolomide, or both, mostly both. Study-level results: Patients mounted vaccine-induced immune responses in 93.3% of cases.

Concerning this clone: What it binds is unknown.

Time point here: baseline, week 1 (first vaccination visit). Treatment indicated: pre-vaccination baseline after standard-of-care therapy. Some clones are missing from TCRdb's copy, which holds only in-frame ones; the method was immunoSEQ multiplex PCR. Among around 59,000 clones, more than 90% were seen once, and the ten largest hold over 2.5%. The TCR sequence derives from a man in his forties or fifties with glioma. Sequenced here: PBMCs, sampled from a glioma patient treated with radiotherapy, temozolomide or both.

The CDR3 coding sequence is TGTGCCAGCAGTGACGGGTTTGGGGAGACCCAGTACTTC. This codes for CASSDGFGETQYF. The V and J genes are TRBV6-1 and TRBJ2-5; D unclear. Germline V gene data show CDR1 as MNHNS and CDR2 as SASEGT. V lost 3 bases and J lost 5, with 10 bases in between. The CDR3 extends over 13 amino acids.